This TCR beta chain was sequenced in a study of T cells in Graves' hyperthyroidism and ophthalmopathy. Broader study findings: Most clonotypes expanded in the thyroid (above 0.001) were also present in blood. From stable hyperthyroidism, ophthalmopathy was separated by a 13 V-J model.

Amplified TCR beta CDR3 regions derived from RNA transcripts. TCR CDR3 underwent first-round RT-PCR with the HTBI primer set. TCRdb passed the multiplex PCR reads through MiXCR, listing each CDR3 protein once. The sample records 500,000 to 750,000 distinct CDR3 sequences, about 43% being singletons. For this clonotype: Its antigen remains unknown.

Across 18 months, stable Graves' hyperthyroidism was marked by no progression to ophthalmopathy. Lactation, pregnancy, other autoimmune disease or uncontrolled infection excluded patients. The germline CDR1 and CDR2 sequences are SQVTM and ANQGSEA. CDR3 length: 15 residues. The specimen sequenced was peripheral blood or thyroid tissue (not recorded which). The rearrangement uses TRBV29-1 and TRBJ2-1; 8 positions match TRBD1. This sequence was found in a woman aged 18 to 35 with Graves' hyperthyroidism. The CDR3 nucleotides are TGCAGTACTTACGGGGGACAGGCAACCCACAATGAGCAGTTCTTC. Its translation: CSTYGGQATHNEQFF.